The 10 T cell receptor beta chains presented below share a single source sample, sequenced in a study of T cell responses to AZD1222 COVID-19 vaccine. The protocol was immunoSEQ multiplex PCR, while the TCRdb copy is restricted to in-frame clones and leaves out a portion. This table holds roughly 120,000 clones, roughly 90% found once. Source: peripheral blood, taken on day 0 of AZD1222 vaccination. The receptor source for this set is an adult in good health.

The chain joins TRBV28 to TRBJ1-6; D may be TRBD1 (5 bases). V gave up 3 bases and J gave up 10 bases, with 10 bases separating them. This CDR3 contains 13 residues. CDR1 and CDR2 from the germline V gene are MDHEN and SYDVKM. Here the CDR3 reads CASSLGGESPLHF. The CDR3 DNA is TGTGCCAGCAGTTTGGGGGGTGAGTCACCCCTCCACTTT.

V and J are TRBV5-4 and TRBJ2-1; TRBD2 matches 10 bases. Germline V CDR1 and CDR2: SGHNT, YYREEE (reference sequence). This CDR3 contains 16 residues. V lost 4 bases and J lost 5; bases outside the gene matches: 9. The CDR3 bases are TGTGCCAGCAGCAAGCGGGGGAGCGGGAGGGACAATGAGCAGTTCTTC. This sequence encodes CASSKRGSGRDNEQFF. Combining the CDR3 with reference TRBV5-4 and TRBJ2-1 gives the whole variable domain ETGVTQSPTHLIKTRGQQVTLRCSSQSGHNTVSWYQQALGQGPQFIFQYYREEENGRGNFPPRFSGLQFPNYSSELNVNALELDDSALYLCASSKRGSGRDNEQFFGPGTRLTVL.

This chain uses TRBV27 with TRBJ1-1, with TRBD1 matching over 10 bases. Germline V gene lookup returns CDR1 MNHEY and CDR2 SMNVEV (reference sequence). J was trimmed by 5 bases and V by 2 bases; bases with no gene match: 17. The CDR3 is made up of 19 amino acids. The CDR3 DNA sequence: TGTGCCAGCAGTTTAAGGGGGACAGGGGTCTCTTTAATGAGGACTGAAGCTTTCTTT. Its protein product is CASSLRGTGVSLMRTEAFF.

V usage is TRBV6-6 and J usage is TRBJ2-3, with 7 bases aligning to TRBD1. Trimming took 11 bases from V and 3 from J; bases not matched to a gene: 5. Germline V lookup: CDR1 MNHNY, CDR2 SVGAGI (reference sequence). The CDR3 has 12 amino acids. CDR3 bases: TGTGCCGGCCAGGGGGAGACAGATACGCAGTATTTT. This translates into CAGQGETDTQYF.

This chain links TRBV20-1 with TRBJ1-1; D is unclear. Trimming stripped 5 bases from V and 10 bases from J, with 14 bases between. The CDR3 length is 11 residues. CDR1 and CDR2 from the germline V gene are DFQATT and SNEGSKA (reference sequence). The CDR3 region is CSAFPTSRAFF. CDR3 nucleotide sequence: TGCAGTGCTTTTCCGACCTCCCGAGCTTTCTTT.

On this clone itself: Other DNA sequences of this sample code for an identical CDR3. The CDR3 here is CASSQDRSNQPQHF. The CDR3 region has the DNA TGTGCCAGCAGCCAGGACAGGAGCAATCAGCCCCAGCATTTT. This sequence joins TRBV4-2 and TRBJ1-5, with TRBD1 identical over 7 bases. CDR3 length equals 14 residues. Trimming removed 3 bases from V and 1 base from J; junction bases left unmatched: 0. Per germline, CDR1 LGHNA and CDR2 YNFKEQ.

J is TRBJ2-1 and V is TRBV24-1; 10 bases line up with TRBD2. CDR1 KGHDR and CDR2 SFDVKD come from the germline V gene. The CDR3 is 16 residues long. The V and J ends lost 4 bases and 9 bases, in that order; junction bases with no gene match: 11. Here the CDR3 DNA reads TGTGCCACCAGTGAATTAGCGGGAGGTTCTCGCGGTGAGCAGTTCTTC. It codes for CATSELAGGSRGEQFF.

This chain uses TRBV7-6 with TRBJ1-4, with 7 positions matching TRBD1. Germline V gives CDR1 SGHVS, CDR2 FNYEAQ. J lost 6 bases, V lost 1 base, and 20 bases had no gene match. There are 20 residues in the CDR3. DNA for the CDR3: TGTGCCAGCAGCTTAGATTTGCCCGTCCGATCGACAGGGCCCCATGAAAAACTGTTTTTT. Protein sequence: CASSLDLPVRSTGPHEKLFF.

This clone was detected a few times. The chain carries TRBV7-8 and TRBJ2-1, with a weak D call TRBD2 (5 bases). This CDR3 has 13 amino acids. Germline loops: CDR1 SGHVS, CDR2 FQNEAQ. The V end was cut by 5 bases, the J end by 12 bases, with 17 bases between. The CDR3 DNA sequence: TGTGCCAGCAGCCCAGGCGGACTCTATGCGCAGTTCTTC. Amino acids: CASSPGGLYAQFF.

The gene calls are TRBV19 and TRBJ1-2; D is ambiguous. The CDR3 loop spans 12 amino acids. In germline, CDR1 is LNHDA, CDR2 SQIVND (reference sequence). V gave up 6 bases and J gave up 0 bases, with 5 bases separating them. In DNA, the CDR3 is TGTGCCAGTAGAGATACTAACTATGGCTACACCTTC. Protein product: CASRDTNYGYTF.